This is a list of T cell receptor beta chains from one sample in a study of preoperative IRX-2 immunotherapy in early breast cancer. This table comes from immunoSEQ multiplex PCR, and its TCRdb copy is limited to in-frame clones, with some not included. The sample records just over 25,000 clones, approximately 78% being singletons. Source: lymph node tissue, taken after IRX-2 immunotherapy. Receptors were obtained from a human donor with breast cancer. Each CDR3 is given with its conserved first and last residue. Each record gives: V gene, CDR3 protein.

v_call: TRBV28; cdr3_aa: CASSRPGTYIDEQFF
v_call: TRBV19; cdr3_aa: CASSIRDPNQPQHF
v_call: TRBV28; cdr3_aa: CASNPSWTGQTGFF
v_call: TRBV28; cdr3_aa: CASSLQGRSGNEQYF
v_call: TRBV6-8; cdr3_aa: CASTRGQPYEQYF
v_call: TRBV11-3; cdr3_aa: CASSLVIGLAGGTDTQYF
v_call: TRBV15; cdr3_aa: CATSRDGGASGDEQFF
v_call: TRBV29-1; cdr3_aa: CSVGEGQGMGGYTF
v_call: TRBV5-1; cdr3_aa: CASSPAPGLAGGNNEQFF
v_call: TRBV11-3; cdr3_aa: CASSLDQGDLDIQYF
v_call: TRBV6-8; cdr3_aa: CAISARTGNTIYF
v_call: TRBV6-8; cdr3_aa: CASSYSIQGTYEQYF
v_call: TRBV12-5; cdr3_aa: CAGGFTGGGNEQFF
v_call: TRBV6-8; cdr3_aa: CASSTGIQPQHF
v_call: TRBV18; cdr3_aa: CASSPPVVNEKLFF
v_call: TRBV10-3; cdr3_aa: CAISEVGWNQPQHF
v_call: TRBV15; cdr3_aa: CATSQTRTNEKLFF
v_call: TRBV18; cdr3_aa: CASSPNPLGEQYF
v_call: TRBV6-8; cdr3_aa: CATNPGTGDEQYF
v_call: TRBV25-1; cdr3_aa: CASRGTAMNTEAFF
v_call: TRBV6-8; cdr3_aa: CASSFDRVIMGYEQYF
v_call: TRBV29-1; cdr3_aa: CSVEMRRTEAFF
v_call: TRBV28; cdr3_aa: CASRPPTGVGGYTF
v_call: TRBV19; cdr3_aa: CASSAVDQLSNQPQHF
v_call: TRBV18; cdr3_aa: CASSPQGAFGNTIYF
v_call: TRBV19; cdr3_aa: CASSPGTGGASATEAFF
v_call: TRBV10-2; cdr3_aa: CASSDHPDYKAFF
v_call: TRBV11-3; cdr3_aa: CASSFTPTGSTEAFF
v_call: TRBV7-5; cdr3_aa: CASSLGGTGSQPQHF
v_call: TRBV19; cdr3_aa: CASSNVGETQYF
v_call: TRBV6-8; cdr3_aa: CASSYSRGMFGVNTEAFF
v_call: TRBV18; cdr3_aa: CASSITEANEQYF
v_call: TRBV27; cdr3_aa: CASSSGQGVGLQPQHF
v_call: TRBV6-8; cdr3_aa: CASSRGDRVHYGYTF
v_call: TRBV19; cdr3_aa: CASRPRGDSGNTIYF
v_call: TRBV29-1; cdr3_aa: CSVESTFYGYTF
v_call: TRBV6-8; cdr3_aa: CASSPGQGAPNTEAFF
v_call: TRBV12-5; cdr3_aa: CASGLGTSGSTDTQYF
v_call: TRBV25-1; cdr3_aa: CASSGHGSYNEQFF
v_call: TRBV29-1; cdr3_aa: CSAGDRSNQPQHF
v_call: TRBV19; cdr3_aa: CATSDSYGSPLHF
v_call: TRBV19; cdr3_aa: CASRRAGPSYGYTF
v_call: TRBV12-5; cdr3_aa: CATLTGSGNTIYF
v_call: TRBV11-3; cdr3_aa: CASSGPGQGNEKLFF
v_call: TRBV4-1; cdr3_aa: CASSQVRGRNEKLFF
v_call: TRBV19; cdr3_aa: CASSIQGANSPLHF